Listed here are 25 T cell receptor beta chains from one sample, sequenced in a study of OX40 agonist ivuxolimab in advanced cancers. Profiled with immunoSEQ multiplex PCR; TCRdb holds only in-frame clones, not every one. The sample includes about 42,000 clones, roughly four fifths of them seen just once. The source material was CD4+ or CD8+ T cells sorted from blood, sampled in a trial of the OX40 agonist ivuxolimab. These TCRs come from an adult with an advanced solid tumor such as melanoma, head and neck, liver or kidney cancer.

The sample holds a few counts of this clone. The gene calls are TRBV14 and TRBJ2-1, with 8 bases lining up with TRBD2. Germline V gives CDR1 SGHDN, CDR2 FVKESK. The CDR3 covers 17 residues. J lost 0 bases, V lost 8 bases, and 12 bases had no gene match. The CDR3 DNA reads TGTGCCAGCGGGACTAGTATATTAAGGAGCTCCTACAATGAGCAGTTCTTC. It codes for CASGTSILRSSYNEQFF. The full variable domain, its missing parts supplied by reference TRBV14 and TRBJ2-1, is EAGVTQFPSHSVIEKGQTVTLRCDPISGHDNLYWYRRVMGKEIKFLLHFVKESKQDESGMPNNRFLAERTGGTYSTLKVQPAELEDSGVYFCASGTSILRSSYNEQFFGPGTRLTVL.

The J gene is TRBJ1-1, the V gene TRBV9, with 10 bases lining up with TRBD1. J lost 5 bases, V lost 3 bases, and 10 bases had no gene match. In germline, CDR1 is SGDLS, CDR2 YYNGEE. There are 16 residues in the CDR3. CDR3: CASSALPGQGTTEAFF. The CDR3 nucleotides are TGTGCCAGCAGCGCACTCCCGGGACAGGGGACGACTGAAGCTTTCTTT.

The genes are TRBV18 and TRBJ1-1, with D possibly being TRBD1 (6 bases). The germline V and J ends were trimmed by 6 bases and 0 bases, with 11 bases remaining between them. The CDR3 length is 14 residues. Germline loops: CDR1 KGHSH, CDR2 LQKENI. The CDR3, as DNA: TGTGCCAGCTCTCCAGGGGCTCTGAACACTGAAGCTTTCTTT. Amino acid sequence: CASSPGALNTEAFF.

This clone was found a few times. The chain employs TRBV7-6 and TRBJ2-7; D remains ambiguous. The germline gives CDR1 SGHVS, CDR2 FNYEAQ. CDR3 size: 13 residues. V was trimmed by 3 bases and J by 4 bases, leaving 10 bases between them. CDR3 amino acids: CASSFGPAYEQYV. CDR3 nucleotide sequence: TGTGCCAGCAGCTTTGGACCCGCGTACGAGCAGTACGTC.

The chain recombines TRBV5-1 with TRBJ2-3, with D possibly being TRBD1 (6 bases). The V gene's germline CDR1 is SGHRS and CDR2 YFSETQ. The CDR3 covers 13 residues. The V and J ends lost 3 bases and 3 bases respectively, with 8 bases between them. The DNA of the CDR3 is TGCGCCAGCAGCTCCCAGGGGACAGATACGCAGTATTTT. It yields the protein CASSSQGTDTQYF.

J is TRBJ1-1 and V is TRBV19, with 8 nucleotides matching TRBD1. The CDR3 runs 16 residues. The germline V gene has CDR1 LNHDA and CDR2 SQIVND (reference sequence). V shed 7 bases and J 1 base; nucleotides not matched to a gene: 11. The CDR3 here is CASINIRGLGNTEAFF. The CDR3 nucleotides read TGTGCCAGTATCAACATCAGGGGGCTCGGGAACACTGAAGCTTTCTTT.

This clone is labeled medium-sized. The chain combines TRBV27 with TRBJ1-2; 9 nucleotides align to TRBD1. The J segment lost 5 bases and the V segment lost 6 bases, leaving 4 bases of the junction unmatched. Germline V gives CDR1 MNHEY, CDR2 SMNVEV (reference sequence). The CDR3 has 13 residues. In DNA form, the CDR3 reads TGTGCCAGCAGCTCCGGACAGGGGTATGGCTACACCTTC. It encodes CASSSGQGYGYTF.

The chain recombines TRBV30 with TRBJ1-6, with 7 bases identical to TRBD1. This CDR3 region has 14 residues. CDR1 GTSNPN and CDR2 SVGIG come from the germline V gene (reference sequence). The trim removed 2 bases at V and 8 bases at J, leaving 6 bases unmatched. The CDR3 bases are TGTGCCTGGAGTCTTACAGGGGTTGATTCACCCCTCCACTTT. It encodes CAWSLTGVDSPLHF.

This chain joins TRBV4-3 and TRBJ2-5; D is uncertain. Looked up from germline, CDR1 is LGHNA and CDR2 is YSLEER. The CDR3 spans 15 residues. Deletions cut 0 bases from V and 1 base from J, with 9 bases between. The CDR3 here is CASSQDLYFQETQYF. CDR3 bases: TGCGCCAGCAGCCAAGATCTGTACTTCCAAGAGACCCAGTACTTC.

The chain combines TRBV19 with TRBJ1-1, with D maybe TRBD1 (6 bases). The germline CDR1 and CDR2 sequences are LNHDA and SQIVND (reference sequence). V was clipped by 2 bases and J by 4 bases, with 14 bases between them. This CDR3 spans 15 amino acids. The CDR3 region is CASSIQGKLGTEAFF. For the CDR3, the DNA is TGTGCCAGTAGTATACAGGGGAAGTTGGGCACTGAAGCTTTCTTT. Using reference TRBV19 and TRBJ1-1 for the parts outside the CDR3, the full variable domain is DGGITQSPKYLFRKEGQNVTLSCEQNLNHDAMYWYRQDPGQGLRLIYYSQIVNDFQKGDIAEGYSVSREKKESFPLTVTSAQKNPTAFYLCASSIQGKLGTEAFFGQGTRLTVV.

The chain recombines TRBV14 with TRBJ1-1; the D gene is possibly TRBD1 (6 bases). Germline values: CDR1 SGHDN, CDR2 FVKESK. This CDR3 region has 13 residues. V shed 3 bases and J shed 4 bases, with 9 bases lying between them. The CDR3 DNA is TGTGCCAGCAGCCAGAGGGGGGGCACTGAAGCTTTCTTT. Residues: CASSQRGGTEAFF.

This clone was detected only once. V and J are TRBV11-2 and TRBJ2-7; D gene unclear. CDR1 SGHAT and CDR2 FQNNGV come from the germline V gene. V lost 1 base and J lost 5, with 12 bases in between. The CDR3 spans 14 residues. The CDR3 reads CASSLVTWAHEQYF. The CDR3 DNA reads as TGTGCCAGCAGCTTAGTTACCTGGGCGCACGAGCAGTACTTC.

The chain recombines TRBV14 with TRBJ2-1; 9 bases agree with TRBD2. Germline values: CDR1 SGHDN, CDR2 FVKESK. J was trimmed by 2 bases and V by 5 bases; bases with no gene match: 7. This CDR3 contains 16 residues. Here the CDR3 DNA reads TGTGCCAGCAGCTTCCGGACTAGCGAGCCCTACAATGAGCAGTTCTTC. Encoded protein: CASSFRTSEPYNEQFF. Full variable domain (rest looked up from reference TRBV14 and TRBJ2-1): EAGVTQFPSHSVIEKGQTVTLRCDPISGHDNLYWYRRVMGKEIKFLLHFVKESKQDESGMPNNRFLAERTGGTYSTLKVQPAELEDSGVYFCASSFRTSEPYNEQFFGPGTRLTVL.

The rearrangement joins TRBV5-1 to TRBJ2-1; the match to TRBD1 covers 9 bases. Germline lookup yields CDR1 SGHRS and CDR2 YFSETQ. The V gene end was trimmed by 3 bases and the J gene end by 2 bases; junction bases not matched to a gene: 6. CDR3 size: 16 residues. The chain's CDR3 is CASSSNTGGAYNEQFF. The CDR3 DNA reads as TGCGCCAGCAGCTCCAATACAGGGGGCGCCTACAATGAGCAGTTCTTC.

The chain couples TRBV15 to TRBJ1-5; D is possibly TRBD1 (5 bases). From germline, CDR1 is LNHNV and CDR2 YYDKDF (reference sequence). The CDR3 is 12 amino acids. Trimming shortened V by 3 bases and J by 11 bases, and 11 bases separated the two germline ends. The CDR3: CATSRERGTQHF. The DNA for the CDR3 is TGTGCCACCAGCAGGGAAAGGGGAACCCAGCATTTT.

The CDR3 DNA reads TGTGCCAGCAGCTTAGGGTCGGACGGTTCAGGAGGAGAGACCCAGTACTTC. Its protein product is CASSLGSDGSGGETQYF. The chain has TRBV11-3 and TRBJ2-5; weak D call: TRBD2 (5 bases). Trimming removed 1 base from V and 4 bases from J, with 19 bases in between. CDR1 is SGHNT, CDR2 YENEEA, per germline. The CDR3 runs to 17 residues.

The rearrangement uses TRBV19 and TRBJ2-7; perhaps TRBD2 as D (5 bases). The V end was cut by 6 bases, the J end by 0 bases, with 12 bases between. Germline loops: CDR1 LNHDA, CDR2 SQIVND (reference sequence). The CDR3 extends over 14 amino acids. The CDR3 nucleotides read TGTGCCAGTAGAAGGCTAGCCCCCTCCTACGAGCAGTACGTC. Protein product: CASRRLAPSYEQYV.

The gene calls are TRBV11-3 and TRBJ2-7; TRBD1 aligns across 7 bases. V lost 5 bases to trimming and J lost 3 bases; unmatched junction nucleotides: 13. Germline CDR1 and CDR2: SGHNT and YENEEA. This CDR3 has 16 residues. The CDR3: CASSPDRRYGIYEQYV. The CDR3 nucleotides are TGTGCCAGCAGCCCGGACAGGAGATATGGGATCTACGAGCAGTACGTC.

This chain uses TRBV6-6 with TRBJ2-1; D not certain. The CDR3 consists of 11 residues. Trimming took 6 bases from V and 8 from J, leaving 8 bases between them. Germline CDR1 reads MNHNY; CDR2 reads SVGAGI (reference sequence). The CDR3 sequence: CASSSRDEQFF. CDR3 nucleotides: TGTGCCAGCAGCTCTAGAGATGAGCAGTTCTTC.

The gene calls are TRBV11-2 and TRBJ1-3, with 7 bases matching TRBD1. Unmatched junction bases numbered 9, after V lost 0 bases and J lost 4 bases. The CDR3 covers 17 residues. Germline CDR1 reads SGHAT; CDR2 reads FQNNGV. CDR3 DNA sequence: TGTGCCAGCAGCTTAGACCGGCTACAGGGGTACGGAAACACCATATATTTT. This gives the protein CASSLDRLQGYGNTIYF. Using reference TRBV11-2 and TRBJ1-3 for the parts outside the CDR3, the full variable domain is EAGVAQSPRYKIIEKRQSVAFWCNPISGHATLYWYQQILGQGPKLLIQFQNNGVVDDSQLPKDRFSAERLKGVDSTLKIQPAKLEDSAVYLCASSLDRLQGYGNTIYFGEGSWLTVV.

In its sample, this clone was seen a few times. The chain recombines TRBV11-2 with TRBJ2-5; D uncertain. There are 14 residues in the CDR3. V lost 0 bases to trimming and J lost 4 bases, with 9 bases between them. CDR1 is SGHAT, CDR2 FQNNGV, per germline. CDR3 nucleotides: TGTGCCAGCAGCTTAGATCCAGAAACAGAGACCCAGTACTTC. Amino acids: CASSLDPETETQYF.

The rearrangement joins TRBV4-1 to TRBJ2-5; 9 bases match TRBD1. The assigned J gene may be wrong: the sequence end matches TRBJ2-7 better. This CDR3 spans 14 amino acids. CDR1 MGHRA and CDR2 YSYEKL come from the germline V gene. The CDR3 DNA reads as TGCGCCAGCAGCCTTCGACAGGGGGGCTACGAGCAGTACTTC. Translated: CASSLRQGGYEQYF.

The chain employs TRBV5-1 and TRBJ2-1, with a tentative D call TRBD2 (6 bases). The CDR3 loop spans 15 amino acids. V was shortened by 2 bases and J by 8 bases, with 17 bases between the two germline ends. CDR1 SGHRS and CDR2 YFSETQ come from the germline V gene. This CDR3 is CASSFGPSGVDEQFF. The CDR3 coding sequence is TGCGCCAGCAGCTTCGGACCCTCGGGAGTAGATGAGCAGTTCTTC.

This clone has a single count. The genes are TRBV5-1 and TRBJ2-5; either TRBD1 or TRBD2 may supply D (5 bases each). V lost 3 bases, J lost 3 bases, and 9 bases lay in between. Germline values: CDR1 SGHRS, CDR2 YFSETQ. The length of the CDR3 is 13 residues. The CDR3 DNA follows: TGCGCCAGCAGCTGGGACCGAGAAGAGACCCAGTACTTC. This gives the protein CASSWDREETQYF.

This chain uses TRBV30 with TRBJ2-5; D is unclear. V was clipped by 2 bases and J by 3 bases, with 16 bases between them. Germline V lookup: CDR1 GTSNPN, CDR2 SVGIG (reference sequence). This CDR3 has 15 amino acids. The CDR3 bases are TGTGCCTGGAGTTTCCGAGGCCTCCCAAAAGAGACCCAGTACTTC. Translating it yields CAWSFRGLPKETQYF.